This TCR beta chain was captured by sequencing in a study of T cell responses to AZD1222 COVID-19 vaccine. Study as a whole: Samples with a second dose at about 4 or about 12 weeks were pooled together. Findings and caveats of the study: It was only a handful of AZD1222 recipients who were seropositive at baseline. Rises in breadth and depth of Spike-specific TCRs came after two AZD1222 doses. Most donors were white British and more were female, and clonal diversity was possibly underestimated.

Sequencing used immunoSEQ multiplex PCR; TCRdb keeps in-frame clones, though not all of them. The repertoire consists of tens of thousands of clones, with approximately 91% occurring once and the leading ten covering 22%. This clone was seen only a few times. Its antigen is not known. CDR3 length: 15 residues. The V end was cut by 5 bases, the J end by 0 bases, with 10 bases between. Germline values: CDR1 MNHEY, CDR2 SVGAGI. This sequence originates from an adult in good health. This specimen consisted of peripheral blood, obtained on day 0 of AZD1222 vaccination. The genes are TRBV6-5 and TRBJ1-4, with D maybe TRBD1 (6 bases). The CDR3: CASSLGQTTNEKLFF. In DNA, the CDR3 is TGTGCCAGCAGTCTTGGACAGACAACTAATGAAAAACTGTTTTTT.